This T cell receptor (beta chain) was captured in a study of blood T cells in healthy people across ages. Study results and caveats: It was not known whether donors were CMV positive (a possible confounder of expanded clonotype changes).

Next came a second PCR, run for roughly 6 to 11 cycles, which used a sample-barcoded 5' primer along with a J-beta primer mix. TCRdb ran MiXCR on the 5' RACE reads and lists one entry per CDR3 protein. The sample has 1.5 million to 2 million distinct CDR3 sequences; around 48% are singletons. Drawing of peripheral blood yielded about 9.6 milliliters from each donor. A note on this clonotype: Its antigen remains unknown. Germline is not matched at one junction end, which may reflect a read error.

The CDR3 loop spans 15 amino acids. Germline CDR1 MNHEY, CDR2 SVGAGI. The source is a woman in her thirties or forties in good health. The specimen was blood. This sequence joins TRBV6-5 and TRBJ2-5; 9 bases align to TRBD1. CDR3 DNA: TGTGCCAGCAGTTACTCCGGGACAGGGCAAGGGACCCAGTACTTC. It codes for CASSYSGTGQGTQYF.